There are many counts of the clone carrying this T cell receptor beta chain. These data originate in a study of T cell repertoires in cytomegalovirus infection. After removal of 5 bases from V and 4 bases from J, the junction contained 5 bases not matched to a gene. CDR3 length: 14 residues. CDR1 MNHEY and CDR2 SVGAGI come from the germline V gene. TCRdb processed the reads anew with MiXCR; each CDR3 protein has one entry. The sample records under 600,000 distinct CDR3 sequences, 16% being singletons. Sequencing used CD8+ T cells from PBMCs. The source is a human donor in good health (CMV status not recorded). Some clones in this sample may be carry-over from other donors' samples. V and J are TRBV6-5 and TRBJ1-1; 9 bases line up with TRBD1. CDR3 coding DNA: TGTGCCAGCAGTATGGGACAGGGAGGCACTGAAGCTTTCTTT. It yields the protein CASSMGQGGTEAFF.